This is a list of T cell receptor beta chains from one sample in a study of cytomegalovirus exposure and HLA in healthy donors. The repertoire was sequenced with immunoSEQ multiplex PCR; TCRdb's copy has only in-frame clones and lacks some. The table has 220,000 or so clones, 75% to 95% seen once. The specimen sequenced was PBMCs. Receptors were obtained from a woman in her late teens or twenties in good health and CMV-seronegative. Each CDR3 is given with its conserved first and last residue. Fields, in order: V gene, J gene, clone size, D gene, CDR3 protein, CDR3 DNA. D genes are given only for firm matches. A clone size is listed for some rows: how often the clone was seen (once, few, many), or a class if it is expanded.

TRBV14	TRBJ2-3	NA	TRBD2	CASSHPELWAGGPDTQYF	TGTGCCAGCAGCCACCCGGAGTTGTGGGCGGGAGGACCAGATACGCAGTATTTT
TRBV10-3	TRBJ2-2	NA	TRBD2	CAISGGTSGFNTGELFF	TGTGCCATCAGTGGGGGGACTAGCGGTTTTAACACCGGGGAGCTGTTTTTT
TRBV5-5	TRBJ2-7	NA	TRBD1	CASSLGWQGAYEQYF	TGTGCCAGCAGCCTAGGGTGGCAGGGGGCCTACGAGCAGTACTTC
TRBV5-1	TRBJ2-7	NA	TRBD1	CASSRGQGTPYEQYF	TGCGCCAGCAGCCGAGGACAGGGGACTCCCTACGAGCAGTACTTC
TRBV6-1	TRBJ2-7	NA	TRBD2	CASSAFGLAGYEQYF	TGTGCCAGCAGTGCATTCGGACTAGCGGGCTACGAGCAGTACTTC
TRBV5-1	TRBJ2-2	NA	NA	CASSFRTANTGELFF	TGCGCCAGCAGCTTTAGGACAGCGAACACCGGGGAGCTGTTTTTT
TRBV15	TRBJ1-4	NA	TRBD1	CATSRAGTGNEKLFF	TGTGCCACCAGCAGAGCGGGGACAGGGAATGAAAAACTGTTTTTT
TRBV10-1	TRBJ1-2	NA	NA	CASSENGVNYGYTF	TGCGCCAGCAGTGAGAACGGTGTGAACTATGGCTACACCTTC
TRBV6-1	TRBJ1-2	NA	TRBD1	CASSEAGQGYGYTF	TGTGCCAGCAGTGAAGCGGGACAGGGCTATGGCTACACCTTC
TRBV5-4	TRBJ1-2	NA	NA	CASSLDGNYGYTF	TGTGCCAGCAGCTTGGACGGTAACTATGGCTACACCTTC
TRBV27	TRBJ1-1	once	NA	CASSFVPQGHTEAFF	TGTGCCAGCAGTTTCGTCCCACAGGGACACACTGAAGCTTTCTTT
TRBV11-1	TRBJ2-7	NA	NA	CASSTAGSPLHEQYF	TGTGCCAGCAGCACCGCGGGCTCTCCCTTGCACGAGCAGTACTTC
TRBV6-4	TRBJ2-6	NA	TRBD2	CASTSGSSGANVLTF	TGTGCCAGCACAAGCGGGAGCTCTGGGGCCAACGTCCTGACTTTC
TRBV11-3	TRBJ1-1	NA	NA	CASSFAVNTEAFF	TGTGCCAGCAGCTTTGCGGTGAACACTGAAGCTTTCTTT
TRBV10-1	TRBJ2-7	few	NA	CASSTYDGGQYF	TGCGCCAGCAGTACGTATGATGGAGGGCAGTACTTC
TRBV19	TRBJ2-2	NA	TRBD2	CASSGTRGTGELFF	TGTGCCAGTAGTGGGACTAGAGGTACCGGGGAGCTGTTTTTT
TRBV7-2	TRBJ1-5	NA	TRBD1	CASSHDDRAQPQHF	TGTGCCAGCAGCCACGACGACAGGGCACAGCCCCAGCATTTT
TRBV13	TRBJ2-5	NA	TRBD1	CASSWTGPQETQYF	TGTGCCAGCAGCTGGACAGGGCCCCAAGAGACCCAGTACTTC
TRBV5-1	TRBJ2-6	NA	TRBD2	CASSLASGNSGANVLTF	TGCGCCAGCAGCTTGGCTAGCGGGAACTCTGGGGCCAACGTCCTGACTTTC
TRBV11-1	TRBJ1-6	NA	TRBD1	CASSQTGYRSPLHF	TGTGCCAGCAGCCAGACAGGGTATCGATCACCCCTCCACTTT
TRBV11-2	TRBJ2-3	NA	NA	CASSSYSPFRPGDTQYF	TGTGCCAGCAGCTCCTATTCCCCCTTTCGTCCGGGGGATACGCAGTATTTT
TRBV5-6	TRBJ2-7	NA	NA	CASSLPSAHEQYF	TGTGCCAGCAGCTTGCCAAGCGCCCACGAGCAGTACTTC
TRBV5-1	TRBJ1-2	once	NA	CASSWETGNYGYTF	TGCGCCAGCAGCTGGGAAACGGGAAACTATGGCTACACCTTC
TRBV19	TRBJ2-7	NA	NA	CASSPTGTTYEQYF	TGTGCCAGTAGTCCGACCGGGACAACCTACGAGCAGTACTTC
TRBV7-2	TRBJ1-1	NA	NA	CASSLSEWWTEAFF	TGTGCCAGCAGCTTATCTGAGTGGTGGACTGAAGCTTTCTTT
TRBV5-4	TRBJ1-1	once	NA	CASSLIGGARTEAFF	TGTGCCAGCAGCTTGATCGGGGGGGCGCGGACTGAAGCTTTCTTT
TRBV19	TRBJ2-3	NA	TRBD2	CASSTSGIPDTQYF	TGTGCCAGTAGTACTAGCGGGATACCAGATACGCAGTATTTT
TRBV15	TRBJ1-4	NA	NA	CATSRDLGGKLFF	TGTGCCACCAGCAGAGACTTAGGGGGAAAACTGTTTTTT
TRBV29-1	TRBJ1-1	NA	NA	CSVRQANTEAFF	TGCAGCGTTCGACAGGCGAACACTGAAGCTTTCTTT
TRBV30	TRBJ1-1	NA	TRBD1	CAWGKDRGNTEAFF	TGTGCCTGGGGAAAGGACAGGGGAAACACTGAAGCTTTCTTT
TRBV5-1	TRBJ1-1	NA	NA	CASSLRGGLNTEAFF	TGCGCCAGCAGCTTAAGGGGAGGTCTGAACACTGAAGCTTTCTTT
TRBV27	TRBJ1-5	once	NA	CASSLAGYSNQPQHF	TGTGCCAGCAGTTTGGCAGGGTATAGCAATCAGCCCCAGCATTTT
TRBV28	TRBJ1-5	once	TRBD1	CASSPGTGGVQPQHF	TGTGCCAGCAGTCCCGGGACAGGGGGGGTTCAGCCCCAGCATTTT
TRBV5-6	TRBJ2-7	NA	NA	CASSLKRAPHYEQYF	TGTGCCAGCAGCTTGAAGAGGGCACCTCACTACGAGCAGTACTTC
TRBV10-2	TRBJ1-1	once	NA	CASSSRGDTEAFF	TGCGCCAGCAGTTCCCGGGGGGACACTGAAGCTTTCTTT
TRBV5-1	TRBJ2-7	NA	TRBD1	CASSLGDRVPHSYEQYF	TGCGCCAGCAGCTTGGGGGACAGGGTCCCCCACTCCTACGAGCAGTACTTC
TRBV7-9	TRBJ2-3	once	TRBD2	CASSAPGTSGRGDTQYF	TGTGCCAGCAGCGCCCCCGGGACTAGCGGCAGGGGAGATACGCAGTATTTT
TRBV6-5	TRBJ2-1	NA	TRBD2	CASSRRGGIYNEQFF	TGTGCCAGCAGCCGCCGGGGGGGGATTTACAATGAGCAGTTCTTC
TRBV5-1	TRBJ2-1	NA	NA	CASSLGKELYNEQFF	TGCGCCAGCAGCTTGGGGAAGGAACTATACAATGAGCAGTTCTTC
TRBV5-4	TRBJ2-2	NA	TRBD1	CASSSLSPGQGSFGELFF	TGTGCCAGCAGCTCCCTGTCACCGGGACAGGGAAGTTTTGGGGAGCTGTTTTTT
TRBV5-1	TRBJ2-2	NA	NA	CASSSGGTGFTGELFF	TGCGCCAGCAGCTCGGGGGGAACAGGGTTCACCGGGGAGCTGTTTTTT
TRBV5-1	TRBJ2-6	NA	TRBD2	CASSLAGGAQPSGANVLTF	TGCGCCAGCAGCTTGGCCGGGGGGGCGCAACCGTCTGGGGCCAACGTCCTGACTTTC
TRBV19	TRBJ1-2	NA	NA	CASITGTGPKAGYTF	TGTGCCAGTATCACGGGAACCGGGCCAAAAGCTGGCTACACCTTC
TRBV10-1	TRBJ2-1	NA	NA	CASSEPSTARDEQFF	TGCGCCAGCAGTGAGCCCTCGACAGCTCGGGATGAGCAGTTCTTC
TRBV6-5	TRBJ1-2	NA	TRBD1	CASSETGGNYGYTF	TGTGCCAGCAGTGAGACAGGGGGGAACTATGGCTACACCTTC
TRBV29-1	TRBJ2-7	NA	NA	CSAADGRFYEQYF	TGCAGCGCCGCGGACGGGAGATTCTACGAGCAGTACTTC
TRBV5-4	TRBJ2-3	NA	NA	CASSSGPEVDTQYF	TGTGCCAGCAGCTCCGGGCCGGAGGTAGATACGCAGTATTTT
TRBV18	TRBJ1-2	NA	NA	CASSPAAHGYTF	TGTGCCAGCTCACCGGCGGCCCATGGCTACACCTTC
TRBV6-5	TRBJ2-7	NA	NA	CASSYWPDTYEQYF	TGTGCCAGCAGTTACTGGCCGGACACCTACGAGCAGTACTTC
TRBV11-2	TRBJ1-2	NA	TRBD1	CASSLGTGGFGYTF	TGTGCCAGCAGCTTGGGGACAGGGGGTTTTGGCTACACCTTC
TRBV5-1	TRBJ2-1	once	NA	CASSLEGRDSYNEQFF	TGCGCCAGCAGCTTGGAGGGGCGGGACAGCTACAATGAGCAGTTCTTC
TRBV5-6	TRBJ1-1	NA	TRBD1	CASSGTGARGNTEAFF	TGTGCCAGCAGCGGAACAGGGGCGCGCGGCAACACTGAAGCTTTCTTT
TRBV29-1	TRBJ2-6	NA	NA	CSVTGTTGANVLTF	TGCAGCGTTACAGGGACTACTGGGGCCAACGTCCTGACTTTC
TRBV21-1	TRBJ1-1	NA	NA	CASSKVQVNTEAFF	TGTGCCAGCAGCAAAGTTCAGGTCAACACTGAAGCTTTCTTT
TRBV7-2	TRBJ1-5	NA	NA	CASSFNRDSNQPQHF	TGTGCCAGCAGCTTTAACAGGGATAGCAATCAGCCCCAGCATTTT
TRBV29-1	TRBJ2-5	NA	NA	CSVVPAGLQETQYF	TGCAGCGTTGTGCCCGCAGGACTTCAAGAGACCCAGTACTTC
TRBV10-3	TRBJ1-5	NA	NA	CAIKEGGNFGNQPQHF	TGTGCCATCAAAGAGGGGGGGAATTTTGGCAATCAGCCCCAGCATTTT
TRBV12-5	TRBJ1-1	few	NA	CASGFLWGQDTEAFF	TGTGCTAGTGGTTTTCTGTGGGGGCAGGACACTGAAGCTTTCTTT
TRBV28	TRBJ1-5	NA	NA	CASSHGGREQPQHF	TGTGCCAGCAGTCATGGAGGGCGGGAGCAGCCCCAGCATTTT
TRBV5-6	TRBJ2-2	NA	TRBD1	CASSPFPGQGSGELFF	TGTGCCAGCAGCCCATTCCCGGGACAGGGGTCCGGGGAGCTGTTTTTT